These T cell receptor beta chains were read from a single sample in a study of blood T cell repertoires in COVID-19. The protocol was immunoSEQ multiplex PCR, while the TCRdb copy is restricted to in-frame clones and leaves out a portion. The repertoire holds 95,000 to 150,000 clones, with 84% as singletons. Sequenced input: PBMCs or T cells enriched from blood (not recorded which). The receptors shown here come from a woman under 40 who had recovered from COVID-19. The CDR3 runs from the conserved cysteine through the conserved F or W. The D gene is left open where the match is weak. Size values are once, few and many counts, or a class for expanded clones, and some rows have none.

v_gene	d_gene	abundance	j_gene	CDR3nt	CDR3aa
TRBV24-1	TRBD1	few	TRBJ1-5	TGTGCCACCAGGAGAAAGAACAGGGGGCGTAGCAATCAGCCCCAGCATTTT	CATRRKNRGRSNQPQHF
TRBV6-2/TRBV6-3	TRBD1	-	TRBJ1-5	TGTGCCAGCAGTTACTCCGGGACAGACAATCAGCCCCAGCATTTT	CASSYSGTDNQPQHF
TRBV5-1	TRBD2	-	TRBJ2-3	TGCGCCAGCAGCCGGAAAGGGACTAGCGGGACAGATACGCAGTATTTT	CASSRKGTSGTDTQYF
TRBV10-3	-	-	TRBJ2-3	TGTGCCATCAGTGATCGGGTTACAGATACGCAGTATTTT	CAISDRVTDTQYF
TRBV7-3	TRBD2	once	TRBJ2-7	TGTGCCAGCAGCTTGGGCGGCGGGGGGAGGAGTGAGCAGTACTTC	CASSLGGGGRSEQYF
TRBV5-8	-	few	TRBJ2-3	TGTGCCAGCAGCCGAGACACCTCTAGCACAGATACGCAGTATTTT	CASSRDTSSTDTQYF
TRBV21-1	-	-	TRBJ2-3	TGTGCCAGCAGCAAACCGGGCACAGATACGCAGTATTTT	CASSKPGTDTQYF
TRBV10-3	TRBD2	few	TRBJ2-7	TGTGCCATCAGTCCCCTTAGCGGGAGGGCCTCCTACGAGCAGTACTTC	CAISPLSGRASYEQYF
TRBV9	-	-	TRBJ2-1	TGTGCCAGCAGCGTAGGGACAGTCCACAATGAGCAGTTCTTC	CASSVGTVHNEQFF
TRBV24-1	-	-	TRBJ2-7	TGTGCCACCAGTGATCAAAATTCCTACGAGCAGTACTTC	CATSDQNSYEQYF
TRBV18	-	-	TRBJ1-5	TGTGCCAGCTCACCGGTGCAGGGGCAGCCCCAGCATTTT	CASSPVQGQPQHF
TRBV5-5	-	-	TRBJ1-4	TGTGCCAGCAGCTTGGTATTTGGTCAGGGAAGTATTAATGAAAAACTGTTTTTT	CASSLVFGQGSINEKLFF
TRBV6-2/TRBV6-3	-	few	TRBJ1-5	TGTGCCAGCAGTTACCTCCTAAGCAATCAGCCCCAGCATTTT	CASSYLLSNQPQHF
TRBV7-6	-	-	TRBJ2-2	TGTGCCAGCAGCTTATTTGAGACAGGCCCGAACACCGGGGAGCTGTTTTTT	CASSLFETGPNTGELFF
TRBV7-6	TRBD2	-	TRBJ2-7	TGTGCCAGCAGCTTAAGAACTAGCGGCTACGAGCAGTACTTC	CASSLRTSGYEQYF
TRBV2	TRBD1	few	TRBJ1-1	TGTGCCAGCAGGAAGGAAGGGGGCTACAGCACTGAAGCTTTCTTT	CASRKEGGYSTEAFF
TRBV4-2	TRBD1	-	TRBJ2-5	TGTGCCAGCAGCCAAGATAACAGGGGATCAACCCAGTACTTC	CASSQDNRGSTQYF
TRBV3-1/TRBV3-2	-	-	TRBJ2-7	TGTGCCAGCAGCCAAGGTGGGGCCCCCTCCGACGAGCAGTACTTC	CASSQGGAPSDEQYF
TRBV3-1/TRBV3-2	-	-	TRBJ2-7	TGTGCCAGCAGCCTCATGAGCGGCTCCTACGAGCAGTACTTC	CASSLMSGSYEQYF
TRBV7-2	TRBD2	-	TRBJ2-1	TGTGCCAGCAGCTTATGGGAGCGGGAGGGGGAGCAGTTCTTC	CASSLWEREGEQFF
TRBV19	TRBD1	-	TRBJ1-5	TGTGCCAGTAGTCGGACAGGGGGCTCTATTCAGCCCCAGCATTTT	CASSRTGGSIQPQHF
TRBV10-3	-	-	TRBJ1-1	TGTGCCATCAGTGAGACCCCTCAGGGGCGGACTGAAGCTTTCTTT	CAISETPQGRTEAFF
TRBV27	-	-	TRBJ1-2	TGTGCCAGCCTCTCCCAGGGCCTAGCTAACTATGGCTACACCTTC	CASLSQGLANYGYTF
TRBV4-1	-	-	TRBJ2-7	TGCGCCAGCAGCCAAGAGCCGGCGGGGCCCTACGAGCAGTACTTC	CASSQEPAGPYEQYF
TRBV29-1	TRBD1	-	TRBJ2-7	TGCAGCGTTAAGGTAACAGGGGGCAGCCACGAGCAGTACTTC	CSVKVTGGSHEQYF
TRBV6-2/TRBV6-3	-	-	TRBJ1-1	TGTGCCAGCAGTTGGTCCGGTAACACTGAAGCTTTCTTT	CASSWSGNTEAFF
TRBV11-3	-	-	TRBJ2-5	TGTGCCAGCAGCTTAGGGGGGGTACAAGAGACCCAGTACTTC	CASSLGGVQETQYF
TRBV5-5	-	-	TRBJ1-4	TGTGCCAGCAGCTCCGCCGGGTCCCGGGAGGAAAAACTGTTTTTT	CASSSAGSREEKLFF
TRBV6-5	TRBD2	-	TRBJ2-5	TGTGCCAGCAGTTACGGGCCTAGCGGCTGGGAGACCCAGTACTTC	CASSYGPSGWETQYF
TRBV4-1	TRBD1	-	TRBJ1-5	TGCGCCAGCAGCCCCACGACAGGGGGCCTCAATCAGCCCCAGCATTTT	CASSPTTGGLNQPQHF
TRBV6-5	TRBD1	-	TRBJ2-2	TGTGCCAGCAGGACGGGACAGCTTCTCACCGGGGAGCTGTTTTTT	CASRTGQLLTGELFF
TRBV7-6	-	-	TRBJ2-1	TGTGCCAGCAGCTTAGAGGCGGGCAAGTTCGATGAGCAGTTCTTC	CASSLEAGKFDEQFF
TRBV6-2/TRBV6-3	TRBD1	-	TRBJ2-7	TGTGCCAGCAGTACCGGGACAGCCATTAACCCGTACTTC	CASSTGTAINPYF
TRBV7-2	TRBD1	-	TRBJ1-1	TGTGCCAGCAGCTCAGACAGGGTAATGAACACTGAAGCTTTCTTT	CASSSDRVMNTEAFF
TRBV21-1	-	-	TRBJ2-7	TGTGCCAGCACGAAGACCAGCGGGAGGGTGTCCTACGAGCAGTACTTC	CASTKTSGRVSYEQYF
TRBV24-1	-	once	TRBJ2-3	TGTGCCACCGCGGGTGGCCCCGGCACAGATACGCAGTATTTT	CATAGGPGTDTQYF
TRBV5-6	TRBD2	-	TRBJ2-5	TGTGCCAGCAGCTTAACTGGGACTAGCGAGCAAGAGACCCAGTACTTC	CASSLTGTSEQETQYF
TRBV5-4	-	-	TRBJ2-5	TGTGCCAGCAGCTTGGGAGGGACTCGGCAAGAGACCCAGTACTTC	CASSLGGTRQETQYF
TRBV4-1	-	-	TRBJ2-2	TGCGCCAGCAGCCAAGATGGCAGGGGCGGCGGGGAGCTGTTTTTT	CASSQDGRGGGELFF
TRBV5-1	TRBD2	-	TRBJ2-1	TGCGCCAGCAGCTTGTTAGCTAGCGGGAGGGCCAATGAGCAGTTCTTC	CASSLLASGRANEQFF
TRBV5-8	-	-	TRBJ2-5	TGTGCCAGCAGCTTGGAGTGGCAGGGTGAGACCCAGTACTTC	CASSLEWQGETQYF
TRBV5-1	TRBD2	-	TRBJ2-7	TGCGCCAGCAGCTTGGTGAACAGCGGGGGGTCCCTCCCGATGCAGTACTTC	CASSLVNSGGSLPMQYF
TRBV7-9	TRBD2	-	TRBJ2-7	TGTGCCAGCAGCTTCTTAGCGGGTTACGAGCAGTACTTC	CASSFLAGYEQYF
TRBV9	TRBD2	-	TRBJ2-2	TGTGCCAGCAGCGTAGTGACTAGCGGGAGGGTAGGGGACACCGGGGAGCTGTTTTTT	CASSVVTSGRVGDTGELFF
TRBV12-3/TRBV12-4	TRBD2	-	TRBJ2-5	TGTGCCAGCAGTCCCGGGGGGGACCAGTACTTC	CASSPGGDQYF
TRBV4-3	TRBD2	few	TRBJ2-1	TGCGCCAGCAGCCGATCCGGGGCGGGGGCCCCGGGACTAGCGGGGCATGAGCAGTTCTTC	CASSRSGAGAPGLAGHEQFF